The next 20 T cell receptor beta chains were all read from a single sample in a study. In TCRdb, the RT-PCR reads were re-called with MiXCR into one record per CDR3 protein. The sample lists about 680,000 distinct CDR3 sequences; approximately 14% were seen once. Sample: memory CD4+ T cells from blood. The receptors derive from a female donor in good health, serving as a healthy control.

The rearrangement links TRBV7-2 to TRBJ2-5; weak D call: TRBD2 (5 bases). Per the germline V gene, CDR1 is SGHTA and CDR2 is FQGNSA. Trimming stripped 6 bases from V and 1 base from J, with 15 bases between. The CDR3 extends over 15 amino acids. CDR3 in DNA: TGTGCCAGCAGAGAAAACCGGGATATCCAAGAGACCCAGTACTTC. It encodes CASRENRDIQETQYF.

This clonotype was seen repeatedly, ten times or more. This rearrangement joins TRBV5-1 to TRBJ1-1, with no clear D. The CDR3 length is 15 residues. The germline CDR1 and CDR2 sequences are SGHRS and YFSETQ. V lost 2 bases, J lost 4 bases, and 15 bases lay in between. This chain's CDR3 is CASSLRTTPGTEAFF. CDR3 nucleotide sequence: TGCGCCAGCAGCTTAAGGACTACCCCGGGCACTGAAGCTTTCTTT.

The CDR3 spells CASSLEFVQGRSPLHF. In DNA, the CDR3 is TGTGCCAGCAGCTTAGAGTTCGTGCAGGGTCGATCACCCCTCCACTTT. The chain is built from TRBV11-2 and TRBJ1-6; D possibly corresponds to TRBD1 (5 bases). This CDR3 comprises 16 residues. Germline CDR1 reads SGHAT; CDR2 reads FQNNGV. The germline V and J ends were trimmed by 0 bases and 10 bases, with 16 bases remaining between them.

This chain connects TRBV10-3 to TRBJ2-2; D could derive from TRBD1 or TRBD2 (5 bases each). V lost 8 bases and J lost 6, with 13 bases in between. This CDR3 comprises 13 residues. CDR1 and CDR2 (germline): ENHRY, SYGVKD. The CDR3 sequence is CAIAEGYSGELFF. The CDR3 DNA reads TGTGCCATCGCCGAGGGGTATTCCGGGGAGCTGTTTTTT.

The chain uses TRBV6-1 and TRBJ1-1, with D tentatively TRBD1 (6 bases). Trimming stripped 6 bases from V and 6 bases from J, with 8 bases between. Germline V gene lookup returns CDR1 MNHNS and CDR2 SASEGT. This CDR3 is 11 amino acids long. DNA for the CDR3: TGTGCCAGCAGGAGGGGGTCTGAAGCTTTCTTT. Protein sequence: CASRRGSEAFF.

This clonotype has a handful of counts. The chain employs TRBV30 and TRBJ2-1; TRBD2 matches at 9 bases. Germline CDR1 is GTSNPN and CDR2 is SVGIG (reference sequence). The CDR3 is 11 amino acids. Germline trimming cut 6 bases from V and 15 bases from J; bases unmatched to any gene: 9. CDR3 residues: CACSSLAGPFF. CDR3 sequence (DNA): TGTGCCTGCTCCTCGCTAGCGGGACCGTTCTTC.

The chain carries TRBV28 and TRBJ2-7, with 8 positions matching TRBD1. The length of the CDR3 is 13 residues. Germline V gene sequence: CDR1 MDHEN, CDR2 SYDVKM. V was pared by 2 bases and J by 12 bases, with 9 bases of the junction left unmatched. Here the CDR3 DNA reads TGTGCCAGCAGTTTAAGGGCCCGACAGGGGTCGTACTTC. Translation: CASSLRARQGSYF.

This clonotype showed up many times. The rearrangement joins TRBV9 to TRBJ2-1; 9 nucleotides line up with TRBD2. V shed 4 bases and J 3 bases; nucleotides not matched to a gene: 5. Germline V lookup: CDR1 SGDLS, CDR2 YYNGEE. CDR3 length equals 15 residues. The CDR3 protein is CASSPTSGLYNEQFF. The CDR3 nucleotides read TGTGCCAGCAGCCCGACTAGCGGCCTCTACAATGAGCAGTTCTTC.

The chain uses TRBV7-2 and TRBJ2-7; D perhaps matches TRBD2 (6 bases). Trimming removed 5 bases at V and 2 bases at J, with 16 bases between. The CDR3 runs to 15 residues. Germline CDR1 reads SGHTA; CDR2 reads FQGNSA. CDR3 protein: CASSQSAGIAYEQYF. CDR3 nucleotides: TGTGCCAGCAGCCAATCCGCGGGGATTGCCTACGAGCAGTACTTC.

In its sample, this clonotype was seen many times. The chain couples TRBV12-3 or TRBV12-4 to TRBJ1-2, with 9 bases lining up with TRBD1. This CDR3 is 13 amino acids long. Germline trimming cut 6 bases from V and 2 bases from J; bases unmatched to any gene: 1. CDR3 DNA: TGTGCCAGCAGAGGGACAGGGAACTATGGCTACACCTTC. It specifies CASRGTGNYGYTF.

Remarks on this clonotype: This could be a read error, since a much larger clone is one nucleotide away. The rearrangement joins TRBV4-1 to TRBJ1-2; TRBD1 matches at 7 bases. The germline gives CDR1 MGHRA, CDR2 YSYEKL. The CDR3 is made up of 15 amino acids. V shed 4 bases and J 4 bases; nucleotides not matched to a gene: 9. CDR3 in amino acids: CASSLQGGNGYGYTF. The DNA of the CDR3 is TGCGCCAGCAGCCTCCAGGGGGGTAACGGCTATGGCTACACCTTC.

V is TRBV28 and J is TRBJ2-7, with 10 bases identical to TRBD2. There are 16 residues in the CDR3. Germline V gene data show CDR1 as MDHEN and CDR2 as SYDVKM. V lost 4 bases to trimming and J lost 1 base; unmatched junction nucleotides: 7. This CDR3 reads CASSSPGLASSYEQYF. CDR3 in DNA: TGTGCCAGCAGTTCCCCGGGACTAGCGTCATCCTACGAGCAGTACTTC.

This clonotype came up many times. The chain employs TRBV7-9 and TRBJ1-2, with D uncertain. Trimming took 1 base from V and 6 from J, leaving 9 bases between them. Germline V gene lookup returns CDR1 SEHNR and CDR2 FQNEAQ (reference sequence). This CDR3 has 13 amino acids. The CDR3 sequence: CASSLGRTDGYTF. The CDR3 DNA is TGTGCCAGCAGCTTAGGACGGACGGATGGCTACACCTTC.

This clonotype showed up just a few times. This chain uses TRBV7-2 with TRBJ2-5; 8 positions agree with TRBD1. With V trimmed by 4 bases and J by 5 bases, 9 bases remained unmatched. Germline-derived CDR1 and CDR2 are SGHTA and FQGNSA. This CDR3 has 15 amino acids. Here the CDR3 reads CASSSRQGSGETQYF. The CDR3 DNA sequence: TGTGCCAGCAGCTCAAGACAGGGGAGTGGTGAGACCCAGTACTTC.

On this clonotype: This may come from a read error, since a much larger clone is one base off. This CDR3 is CASSLSTQGTQPQQF. As DNA, the CDR3 is TGTGCCAGCAGTTTATCGACACAGGGAACTCAGCCCCAGCAGTTT. The rearrangement joins TRBV27 to TRBJ1-5; a possible D gene is TRBD1 (6 bases). Germline CDR1 reads MNHEY; CDR2 reads SMNVEV (reference sequence). There are 15 residues in the CDR3.

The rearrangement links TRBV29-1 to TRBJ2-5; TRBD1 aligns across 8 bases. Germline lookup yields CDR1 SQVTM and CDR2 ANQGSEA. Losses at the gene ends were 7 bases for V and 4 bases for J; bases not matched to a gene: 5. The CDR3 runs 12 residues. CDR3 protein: CSAGQGGETQYF. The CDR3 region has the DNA TGCAGCGCTGGACAGGGCGGAGAGACCCAGTACTTC. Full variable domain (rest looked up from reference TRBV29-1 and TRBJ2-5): SAVISQKPSRDICQRGTSLTIQCQVDSQVTMMFWYRQQPGQSLTLIATANQGSEATYESGFVIDKFPISRPNLTFSTLTVSNMSPEDSSIYLCSAGQGGETQYFGPGTRLLVL.

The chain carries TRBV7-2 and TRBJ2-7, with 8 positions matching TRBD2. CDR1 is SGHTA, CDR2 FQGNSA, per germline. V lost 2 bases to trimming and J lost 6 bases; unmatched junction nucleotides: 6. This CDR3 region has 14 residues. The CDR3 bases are TGTGCCAGCAGCTTACCAGCGGGGGAACCCGAGCAGTACTTC. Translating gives CASSLPAGEPEQYF.

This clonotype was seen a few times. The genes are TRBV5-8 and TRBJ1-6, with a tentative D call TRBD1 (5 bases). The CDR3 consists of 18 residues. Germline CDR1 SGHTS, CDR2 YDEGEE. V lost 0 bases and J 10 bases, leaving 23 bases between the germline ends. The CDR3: CASSLAGYTVKGPSPLHF. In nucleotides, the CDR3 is TGTGCCAGCAGCTTGGCCGGTTACACCGTGAAGGGGCCCTCACCCCTCCACTTT. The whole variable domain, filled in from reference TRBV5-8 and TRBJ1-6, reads EAGVTQSPTHLIKTRGQQATLRCSPISGHTSVYWYQQALGLGLQFLLWYDEGEERNRGNFPPRFSGRQFPNYSSELNVNALELEDSALYLCASSLAGYTVKGPSPLHFGNGTRLTVT.

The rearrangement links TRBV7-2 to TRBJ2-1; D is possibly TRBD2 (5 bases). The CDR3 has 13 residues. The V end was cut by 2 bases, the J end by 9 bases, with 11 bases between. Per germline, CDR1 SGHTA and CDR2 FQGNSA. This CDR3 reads CASSLNPGSEQFF. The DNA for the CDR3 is TGTGCCAGCAGCTTAAACCCGGGGAGTGAGCAGTTCTTC.

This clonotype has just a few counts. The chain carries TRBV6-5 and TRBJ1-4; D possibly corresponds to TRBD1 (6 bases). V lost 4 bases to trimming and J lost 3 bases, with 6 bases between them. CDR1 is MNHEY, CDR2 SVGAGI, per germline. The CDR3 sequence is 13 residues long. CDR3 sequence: CASSWGPNEKLFF. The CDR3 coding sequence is TGTGCCAGCAGTTGGGGGCCTAATGAAAAACTGTTTTTT.